These 27 T cell receptor beta chains came from one sample sequenced in a study of CD4 and CD8 cells across lung adenocarcinoma regions. Each CDR3 protein gets one entry after TCRdb re-called the PCR reads with MiXCR. Among approximately 13,000 distinct CDR3 sequences listed, 35% to 55% were seen once. Sequencing was carried out using CD4+ T cells from the center of a lung tumor. The receptors here all came from a male donor with lung adenocarcinoma. The CD4 and CD8 labels of this study may be unreliable.

The CDR3 protein is CASRSSLAGGTYEQYF. The CDR3 DNA reads TGTGCCAGCAGATCCTCCCTAGCGGGAGGGACCTACGAGCAGTACTTC. This sequence joins TRBV27 and TRBJ2-5; 12 bases line up with TRBD2. The last part of the DNA fits TRBJ2-7 better; the J call may be wrong. The germline V gene has CDR1 MNHEY and CDR2 SMNVEV (reference sequence). This CDR3 is 16 amino acids long.

This clonotype was observed once. The V and J genes are TRBV20-1 and TRBJ2-4; D tentatively fits TRBD1 or TRBD2 (5 bases each). The J call may be incorrect, as the DNA end agrees better with TRBJ2-1. The CDR3 runs to 12 residues. CDR1 and CDR2 from the germline V gene are DFQATT and SNEGSKA (reference sequence). In DNA, the CDR3 is TGCAGTGCTAACTTACTAGACAGTGAGCAGTTCTTC. Translating it yields CSANLLDSEQFF.

The genes are TRBV30 and TRBJ2-1; D is uncertain. Near its end, the DNA agrees better with TRBJ2-7, so the J call may be wrong. In germline, CDR1 is GTSNPN, CDR2 SVGIG (reference sequence). The CDR3 consists of 12 residues. This CDR3 is CAWSDQTHEQYF. CDR3 nucleotide sequence: TGTGCCTGGAGTGATCAAACCCACGAGCAGTACTTC.

The chain recombines TRBV5-1 with TRBJ2-3; D might be TRBD2 (6 bases). V was pared by 5 bases and J by 0 bases, with 13 bases between. Germline lookup yields CDR1 SGHRS and CDR2 YFSETQ. The CDR3 consists of 15 residues. This chain's CDR3 is CASSQGGPSTDTQYF. CDR3 nucleotides: TGCGCCAGCAGTCAGGGAGGCCCTAGCACAGATACGCAGTATTTT.

Turning to this clonotype: This may arise from a read error, as a much more abundant clone is one base away. The V gene is TRBV6-5, the J gene TRBJ2-4; perhaps TRBD1 as D (6 bases). Germline CDR1 and CDR2: MNHEY and SVGAGI. V was clipped by 5 bases and J by 13 bases, with 18 bases between them. This CDR3 spans 13 amino acids. CDR3 sequence: CASSIDRRYEQYF. The CDR3 DNA is TGTGCCAGCAGTATCGACAGGCGCTATGAGCAGTACTTC.

Of note for this clonotype: The conserved phenylalanine or tryptophan is not found at the CDR3 terminus, so this likely reflects a read error. The chain couples TRBV7-2 to TRBJ2-3; possibly TRBD1 or TRBD2 for D (6 bases each). Germline V gene lookup returns CDR1 SGHTA and CDR2 FQGNSA. The V and J ends lost 0 bases and 5 bases respectively, with 12 bases between them. The CDR3 is 15 amino acids. The CDR3 reads CASSLAGGRGDTQYS. The CDR3 coding sequence is TGTGCCAGCAGCTTAGCGGGGGGCCGGGGAGATACGCAGTATTCT.

In regard to this clonotype: The junction departs from germline at one end; a sequencing error may be responsible. The CDR3 DNA follows: TGCGCCAGCAGTGACCCGGGGCGGTGGGCCAAAAATATTCAGTACTTT. As protein: CASSDPGRWAKNIQYF. J is TRBJ2-4 and V is TRBV10-1; D possibly uses TRBD1 or TRBD2 (5 bases each). The CDR3 spans 16 residues. Germline CDR1 and CDR2: WNHNN and SYGVQD (reference sequence).

V usage is TRBV4-1 and J usage is TRBJ2-3, with D perhaps matching TRBD1 or TRBD2 (5 bases each). This CDR3 region has 13 residues. V lost 5 bases and J 6 bases, leaving 12 bases between the germline ends. Germline V CDR1 and CDR2: MGHRA, YSYEKL. This CDR3 reads CASSGGPTDTQYF. The CDR3 nucleotides read TGCGCCAGCAGCGGGGGACCGACGGATACGCAGTATTTT.

A few counts support this clonotype. The chain couples TRBV4-1 to TRBJ2-7, with 12 bases lining up with TRBD2. This CDR3 contains 16 residues. Germline V gives CDR1 MGHRA, CDR2 YSYEKL. The trim removed 5 bases at V and 2 bases at J, leaving 7 bases unmatched. This CDR3 reads CASSKSGLAGTYEQYF. In DNA form, the CDR3 reads TGCGCCAGCAGCAAAAGCGGACTAGCGGGAACCTACGAGCAGTACTTC.

This clonotype occurred many times. The chain links TRBV6-1 to TRBJ1-5, with D possibly being TRBD1 (5 bases). CDR3 length: 16 residues. The germline V and J ends were trimmed by 2 bases and 5 bases, with 16 bases remaining between them. Germline V CDR1 and CDR2: MNHNS, SASEGT. CDR3 region: CASSEITVRVYQPQHF. CDR3 in DNA: TGTGCCAGCAGTGAAATTACGGTCAGGGTATATCAGCCCCAGCATTTT.

As to this clonotype: One junction end does not reproduce the germline sequence, and a read error may be involved. The chain employs TRBV10-3 and TRBJ2-3; the match to TRBD2 covers 8 bases. The CDR3 has 14 amino acids. Germline V CDR1 and CDR2: ENHRY, SYGVKD. The CDR3 protein is CGGSGGRGEDTQYF. CDR3 coding DNA: TGTGGCGGCTCGGGGGGGAGGGGCGAAGATACGCAGTATTTC.

The genes are TRBV6-2 or TRBV6-3 and TRBJ2-5, with D maybe TRBD1 (6 bases). The germline gives CDR1 MNHEY, CDR2 SVGEGT. The CDR3 totals 14 residues. This CDR3 reads CAGKGGHDQETQYF. The CDR3 DNA is TGTGCGGGGAAAGGGGGACATGACCAAGAGACCCAGTACTTC.

V and J are TRBV6-5 and TRBJ2-3; D may be TRBD2 (7 bases). The J call may not be correct, given that the DNA end is closer to TRBJ2-7. CDR1 and CDR2 (germline): MNHEY, SVGAGI. The CDR3 runs to 15 residues. As DNA, the CDR3 is TGTGCCAGCAGTTCCGGGGGGCCAGCCACAGATACGCAGTACTTC. It yields the protein CASSSGGPATDTQYF.

Regarding this clonotype: The CDR3 end shows no conserved phenylalanine or tryptophan, and so a read error is likely. The DNA is left out, because the CDR3 cannot be placed on it with certainty; the CDR3 is given as TCRdb lists it. The chain has TRBV15 and TRBJ2-3. The CDR3 has 19 amino acids, counting both end residues. Germline lookup yields CDR1 LNHNV and CDR2 YYDKDF (reference sequence). CDR3 in amino acids: CARLIFCIFCRDGVLPCCP.

This clonotype was counted only a few times. This chain connects TRBV6-4 to TRBJ1-5, with a tentative D call TRBD1 (6 bases). V was clipped by 7 bases and J by 7 bases, with 17 bases between them. Per the germline V gene, CDR1 is MRHNA and CDR2 is SNTAGT. The length of the CDR3 is 14 residues. The CDR3, as DNA: TGTGCCAGCAACCTTCGTTGGGGGCGGCAGCCCCAGCATTTT. Encoded protein: CASNLRWGRQPQHF.

The J gene is TRBJ1-3, the V gene TRBV14; D is perhaps TRBD1 (5 bases). The V gene lost 0 bases and the J gene lost 4 bases, with 10 bases spanning the gap. This CDR3 is 15 amino acids long. The germline V gene encodes CDR1 SGHDN and CDR2 FVKESK. This CDR3 is CASSQDAGTGNTIYF. The DNA of the CDR3 is TGTGCCAGCAGCCAAGATGCGGGGACCGGAAACACCATATATTTT.

V and J are TRBV4-2 and TRBJ2-2, with TRBD2 matching 9 bases. The CDR3 has 15 residues. The junction had 7 bases not matched to a gene; V was cut back by 4 bases and J by 7 bases. Germline CDR1 and CDR2: LGHNA and YNFKEQ. The DNA for the CDR3 is TGTGCCAGCAGCCGGGGTAGCGGGAGCGGCGGGGAGCTGTTTTTT. Amino acids: CASSRGSGSGGELFF.

V usage is TRBV4-2 and J usage is TRBJ2-3; D tentatively fits TRBD1 or TRBD2 (5 bases each). The tail of the sequence fits TRBJ2-7 better, so the J call may be wrong. Germline CDR1 reads LGHNA; CDR2 reads YNFKEQ. The CDR3 covers 16 residues. This chain's CDR3 is CASSQAGLCATNTQYF. In DNA, the CDR3 is TGTGCCAGCAGCCAAGCGGGGCTGTGCGCCACAAACACGCAGTACTTC.

This clonotype has ten or more counts. This sequence joins TRBV6-1 and TRBJ1-2, with D hard to call. This CDR3 is 15 amino acids long. Germline values: CDR1 MNHNS, CDR2 SASEGT. V was shortened by 0 bases and J by 5 bases, with 13 bases between the two germline ends. The CDR3 loop reads CASSEAWGLGYGYTF. The DNA for the CDR3 is TGTGCCAGCAGTGAAGCCTGGGGTCTCGGGTATGGCTACACCTTC.

This clonotype was observed a handful of times. The chain joins TRBV27 to TRBJ1-2; D unclear. This CDR3 is 14 amino acids long. The V gene lost 1 base and the J gene lost 8 bases, with 14 bases spanning the gap. Germline loops: CDR1 MNHEY, CDR2 SMNVEV (reference sequence). CDR3: CASSLFRGVGGYTF. The DNA of the CDR3 is TGTGCCAGCAGTTTATTTCGGGGAGTCGGCGGCTACACCTTC.

This clonotype was observed at least ten times. The genes are TRBV20-1 and TRBJ2-1, with D possibly being TRBD1 (6 bases). The end of the DNA is better explained by TRBJ2-7, so the J call may be wrong. There are 13 residues in the CDR3. Per germline, CDR1 DFQATT and CDR2 SNEGSKA (reference sequence). Here the CDR3 reads CSASRTESYEQYF. CDR3 sequence (DNA): TGCAGTGCCAGCAGGACAGAATCCTACGAGCAGTACTTC.

A remark on this clonotype: A much larger clone lies a single base off, so this may be a read error. The rearrangement uses TRBV28 and TRBJ2-6, with 7 bases aligning to TRBD2. The J call may be in error: the DNA end matches TRBJ2-7 better. This CDR3 comprises 16 residues. Germline V gene sequence: CDR1 MDHEN, CDR2 SYDVKM. The chain's CDR3 is CASSSLTSNSYNEQYF. The CDR3 DNA reads TGTGCCAGCAGTTCACTGACTAGCAACTCCTACAATGAGCAGTACTTC.

A remark on this clonotype: At one of its ends the junction is not consistent with the germline gene, which may arise from a read error. The V call is TRBV10-2, the J call TRBJ2-3; D perhaps matches TRBD2 (6 bases). The CDR3 is made up of 14 amino acids. Germline V gene sequence: CDR1 WSHSY, CDR2 SAAADI. The CDR3 DNA reads as TGCGCCAGCCACGAGCGGGTGCGCCAAGATACGCAGTACTTT. Translation: CASHERVRQDTQYF.

V and J are TRBV27 and TRBJ2-3, with 8 bases identical to TRBD1. The V and J ends lost 2 bases and 6 bases, in that order; junction bases with no gene match: 7. CDR3 length: 15 residues. The germline CDR1 and CDR2 sequences are MNHEY and SMNVEV (reference sequence). This chain's CDR3 is CASSLQGALSDTQYF. CDR3 coding DNA: TGTGCCAGCAGTTTACAGGGGGCTCTTTCGGATACGCAGTATTTT.

The rearrangement joins TRBV6-1 to TRBJ2-4; D assignment may be TRBD1 or TRBD2 (5 bases each). Germline CDR1 is MNHNS and CDR2 is SASEGT. The ends were cut back, 5 bases at V and 13 bases at J, with 27 bases in the middle. The CDR3 has 16 amino acids. CDR3 sequence: CASSRGVGRAKDTQYF. The CDR3 nucleotides read TGTGCCAGCAGTAGGGGAGTAGGGCGAGCCAAAGACACGCAGTACTTC.

By sample fraction, this clonotype is medium-sized. The V and J genes are TRBV6-1 and TRBJ2-3, with TRBD2 identical over 7 bases. Germline values: CDR1 MNHNS, CDR2 SASEGT. This CDR3 has 14 amino acids. Germline trimming cut 1 base from V and 4 bases from J; bases unmatched to any gene: 2. CDR3 DNA: TGTGCCAGCAGTGAAGGACTAGCTGCAGATACGCAGTATTTT. Its protein product is CASSEGLAADTQYF.

Concerning this clonotype: Compared with germline, one end of the junction differs, possibly owing to a read error. The gene calls are TRBV6-1 and TRBJ2-2; tentative D call: TRBD2 (6 bases). Germline CDR1 and CDR2: MNHNS and SASEGT. The CDR3 has 14 residues. CDR3 nucleotide sequence: TGTGCCAGCAGTCTCTTTTCTAGCGTCAGGGAGCAGTTTTTT. Protein: CASSLFSSVREQFF.